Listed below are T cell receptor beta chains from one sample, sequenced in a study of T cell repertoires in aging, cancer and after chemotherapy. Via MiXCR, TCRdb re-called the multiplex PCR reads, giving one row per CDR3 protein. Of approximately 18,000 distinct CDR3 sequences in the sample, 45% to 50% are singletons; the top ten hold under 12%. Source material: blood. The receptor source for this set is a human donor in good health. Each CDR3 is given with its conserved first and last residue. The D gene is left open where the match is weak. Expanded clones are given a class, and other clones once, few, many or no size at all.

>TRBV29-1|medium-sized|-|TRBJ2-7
TGCAGCGTCCAGGGGCGTGGGGGAGTTTACGAGCAGTACTTC
CSVQGRGGVYEQYF
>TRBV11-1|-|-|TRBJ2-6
TGTGCCAGCAGCTCAGACAGGGACTTCGGGGCCAACGTCCTGACTTTC
CASSSDRDFGANVLTF
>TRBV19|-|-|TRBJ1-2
TGTGCCAGTAGTGACCTCAGGGGATTGATCGGCTACACCTTC
CASSDLRGLIGYTF
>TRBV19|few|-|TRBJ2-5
TGTGCCAGTAGCCCGGTAGATCAAGAGACCCAGTACTTC
CASSPVDQETQYF
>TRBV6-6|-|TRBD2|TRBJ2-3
TGTGCCAGCAGCGAACTAGCGCCAACCCGCACAGATACGCAGTATTTT
CASSELAPTRTDTQYF
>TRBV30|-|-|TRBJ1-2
TGTGCCTGGACATTAGACGGGGGGAATGGCTACACCTTC
CAWTLDGGNGYTF
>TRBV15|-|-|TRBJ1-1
TGTGCCACCAGCAGACAACTGGGCACTGAAGCTTTCTTT
CATSRQLGTEAFF
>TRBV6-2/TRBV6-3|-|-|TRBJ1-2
TGTGCCAGCGAGGGCGATAACTATGGCTACACCTTC
CASEGDNYGYTF
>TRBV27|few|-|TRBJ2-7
TGTGCCAGCAGTCCCGGGGATTACTACTCCTACGAGCAGTACTTC
CASSPGDYYSYEQYF
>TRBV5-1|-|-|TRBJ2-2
TGCGCCAGCAGCTTGGAAGGCGTGAACACCGGGGAGCTGTTTTTT
CASSLEGVNTGELFF
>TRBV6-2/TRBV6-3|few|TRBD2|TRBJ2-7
TGTGCCAGCAGTTACACTAGCGGCTCCTACGAGCAGTACTTC
CASSYTSGSYEQYF
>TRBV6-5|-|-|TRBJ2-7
TGTGCCAGCATTGTCCCGGGTGGGGAGCAGTACTTC
CASIVPGGEQYF
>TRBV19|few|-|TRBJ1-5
TGTGCCAGTAGTCCGGTCAGGACAGGCAATCAGCCCCAGCATTTT
CASSPVRTGNQPQHF